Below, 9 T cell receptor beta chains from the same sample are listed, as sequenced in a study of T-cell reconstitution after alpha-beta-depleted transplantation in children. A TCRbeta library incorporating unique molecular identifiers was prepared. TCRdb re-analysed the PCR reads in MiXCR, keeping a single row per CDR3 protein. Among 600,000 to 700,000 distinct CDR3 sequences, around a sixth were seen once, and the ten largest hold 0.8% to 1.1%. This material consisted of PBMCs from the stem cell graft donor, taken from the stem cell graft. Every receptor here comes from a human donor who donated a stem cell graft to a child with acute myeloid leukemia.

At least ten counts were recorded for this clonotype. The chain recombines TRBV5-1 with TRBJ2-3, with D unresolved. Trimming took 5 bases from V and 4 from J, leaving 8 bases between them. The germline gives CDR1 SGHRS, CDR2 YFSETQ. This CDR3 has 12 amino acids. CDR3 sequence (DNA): TGCGCCAGCAGGTACACCTCAGATACGCAGTATTTT. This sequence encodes CASRYTSDTQYF.

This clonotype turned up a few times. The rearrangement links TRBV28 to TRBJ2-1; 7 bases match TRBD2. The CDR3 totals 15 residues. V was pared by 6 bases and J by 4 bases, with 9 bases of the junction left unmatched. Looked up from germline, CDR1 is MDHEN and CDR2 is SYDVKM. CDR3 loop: CASRTMGTTYNEQFF. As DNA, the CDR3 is TGTGCCAGCAGAACTATGGGGACTACTTACAATGAGCAGTTCTTC.

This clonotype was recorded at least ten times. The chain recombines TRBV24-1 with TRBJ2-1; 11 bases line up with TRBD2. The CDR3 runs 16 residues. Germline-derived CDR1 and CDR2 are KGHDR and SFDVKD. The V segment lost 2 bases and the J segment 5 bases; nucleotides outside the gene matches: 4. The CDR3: CATSDSIAGGHNEQFF. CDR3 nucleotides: TGTGCCACCAGTGATTCGATAGCGGGGGGGCACAATGAGCAGTTCTTC.

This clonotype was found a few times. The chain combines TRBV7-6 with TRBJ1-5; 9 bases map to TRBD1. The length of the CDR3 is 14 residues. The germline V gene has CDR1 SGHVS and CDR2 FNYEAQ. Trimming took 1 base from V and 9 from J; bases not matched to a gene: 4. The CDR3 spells CASSLGTGEVPQHF. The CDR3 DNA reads TGTGCCAGCAGCTTAGGGACAGGGGAGGTGCCCCAGCATTTT.

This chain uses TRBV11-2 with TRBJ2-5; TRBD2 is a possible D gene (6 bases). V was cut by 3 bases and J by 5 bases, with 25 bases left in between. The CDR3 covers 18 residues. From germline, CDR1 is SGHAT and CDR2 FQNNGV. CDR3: CASSFGSSDTGRGETQYF. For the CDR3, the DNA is TGTGCCAGCAGCTTCGGATCTTCGGATACTGGTCGGGGGGAGACCCAGTACTTC.

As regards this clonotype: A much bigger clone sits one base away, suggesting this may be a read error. The CDR3 is CASSAGTLSNQPQHF. CDR3 in DNA: TGTGCCAGCAGTGCCGGGACGTTAAGCAATCAGCCCCAGCATTTT. The rearrangement joins TRBV5-5 to TRBJ1-5, with a weak D call TRBD1 (5 bases). This CDR3 region has 15 residues. In germline, CDR1 is SGHKS, CDR2 YYEKEE (reference sequence). Trimming cost V 5 bases and J 1 base, with 13 bases left between them.

CDR3 bases: TGTGCCAGCAGTCCAAGACAGGGAAAGATTAATTCACCCCTCCACTTT. Its protein product is CASSPRQGKINSPLHF. V usage is TRBV12-3 or TRBV12-4 and J usage is TRBJ1-6, with 7 bases matching TRBD1. Trimming took 5 bases from V and 6 from J; bases not matched to a gene: 10. The CDR3 totals 16 residues.

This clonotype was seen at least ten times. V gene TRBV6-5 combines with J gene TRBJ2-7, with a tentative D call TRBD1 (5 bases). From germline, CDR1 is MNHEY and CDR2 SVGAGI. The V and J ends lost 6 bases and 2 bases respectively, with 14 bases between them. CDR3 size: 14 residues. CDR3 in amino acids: CASRGQDTTYEQYF. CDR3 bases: TGTGCCAGCAGAGGTCAGGACACCACCTACGAGCAGTACTTC.

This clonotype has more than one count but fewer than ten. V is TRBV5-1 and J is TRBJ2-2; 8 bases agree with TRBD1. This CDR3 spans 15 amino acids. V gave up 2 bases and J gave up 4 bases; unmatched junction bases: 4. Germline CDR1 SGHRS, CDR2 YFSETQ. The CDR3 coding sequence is TGCGCCAGCAGCTTCGGGACAGGAGGCACCGGGGAGCTGTTTTTT. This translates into CASSFGTGGTGELFF.